Sequencing of this TCR beta chain was carried out in a study of blood T cell repertoires in COVID-19. Study-level background: The analysed material was cDNA or gDNA that came from T cells, B-cell-depleted T cells, or PBMCs.

This clone was recorded only once. In the source study's methods: Reference gene primer amplification in the assay estimated nucleated cell counts. Sequencing used immunoSEQ multiplex PCR; TCRdb keeps in-frame clones, though not all of them. V, J and clone size are taken as reported in that table, and D and trimming were inferred from the DNA itself. Of around 300,000 clones in the sample, approximately 91% were seen once. The CDR3 runs to 14 residues. V lost 4 bases to trimming and J lost 12 bases; unmatched junction nucleotides: 10. Per germline, CDR1 SNHLY and CDR2 FYNNEI. The receptor's source is a woman in her twenties or thirties with COVID-19, enrolled during active disease. The chain has TRBV2 and TRBJ2-7; TRBD1 aligns across 12 bases. The sequencing sample was made of peripheral blood. The CDR3 sequence is CASSGGQGAYLMYF. The CDR3 bases are TGTGCCAGCAGTGGGGGACAGGGGGCTTACCTCATGTACTTC.